The 27 T cell receptor beta chains in this list originate from one sample, sequenced in a study of blood T cell repertoires in COVID-19. Data came from immunoSEQ multiplex PCR; TCRdb stores just in-frame clones and leaves some out. The table lists some 20,000 clones, 82% of them singletons. Material: peripheral blood. The receptors originated from a human donor in a cohort sampled during active COVID-19.

The V and J genes are TRBV4-3 and TRBJ2-7, with D possibly TRBD2 on 6 matching bases. V was cut by 0 bases and J by 5 bases, with 17 bases left in between. CDR3 length: 16 amino acids. CDR1 and CDR2 (germline): LGHNA, YSLEER. This CDR3 is CASSQDSGGRVDEQYF. CDR3 in DNA: TGCGCCAGCAGCCAAGACTCAGGAGGGAGAGTTGACGAGCAGTACTTC.

The rearrangement links TRBV29-1 to TRBJ1-1, with TRBD1 matching 9 bases. J was trimmed by 4 bases and V by 7 bases; bases with no gene match: 10. This CDR3 spans 14 amino acids. The germline V gene encodes CDR1 SQVTM and CDR2 ANQGSEA. The CDR3 spells CSAGTGGLGTEAFF. CDR3 coding DNA: TGCAGCGCCGGAACAGGGGGCTTGGGCACTGAAGCTTTCTTT.

The chain carries TRBV18 and TRBJ1-6; no reliable D call. Per the germline V gene, CDR1 is KGHSH and CDR2 is LQKENI. This CDR3 spans 15 amino acids. V lost 3 bases to trimming and J lost 7 bases, with 13 bases between them. The CDR3 sequence: CASSPSPLSNSPLHF. CDR3 bases: TGTGCCAGCTCACCTTCTCCCCTAAGCAATTCACCCCTCCACTTT.

This clone was counted only a few times. The chain uses TRBV28 and TRBJ2-1; possibly TRBD2 for D (6 bases). The V end was cut by 2 bases, the J end by 4 bases, with 9 bases between. The germline V gene encodes CDR1 MDHEN and CDR2 SYDVKM. This CDR3 region has 14 residues. In DNA form, the CDR3 reads TGTGCCAGCAGTTTAAGGCGGGGATACAATGAGCAGTTCTTC. Its translation is CASSLRRGYNEQFF.

J is TRBJ1-1 and V is TRBV11-3; 7 bases map to TRBD1. V lost 3 bases and J lost 1; bases outside the gene matches: 2. Germline values: CDR1 SGHNT, CDR2 YENEEA. The CDR3 extends over 14 amino acids. This CDR3 reads CASSFRGPNTEAFF. The CDR3 region has the DNA TGTGCCAGCAGCTTTAGGGGGCCGAACACTGAAGCTTTCTTT. Filled out from reference TRBV11-3 and TRBJ1-1, the complete variable domain reads EAGVVQSPRYKIIEKKQPVAFWCNPISGHNTLYWYLQNLGQGPELLIRYENEEAVDDSQLPKDRFSAERLKGVDSTLKIQPAELGDSAVYLCASSFRGPNTEAFFGQGTRLTVV.

The chain has TRBV5-1 and TRBJ1-2; 7 bases match TRBD1. The germline gives CDR1 SGHRS, CDR2 YFSETQ. CDR3 length: 14 residues. Trimming took 4 bases from V and 5 from J; bases not matched to a gene: 8. CDR3 nucleotides: TGCGCCAGCAGCCTTGGGGACAGTGATTATGGCTACACCTTC. It translates to CASSLGDSDYGYTF.

The V and J genes are TRBV19 and TRBJ2-3; 9 bases are a match to TRBD1. V gave up 3 bases and J gave up 1 base; unmatched junction bases: 2. The germline gives CDR1 LNHDA, CDR2 SQIVND (reference sequence). The CDR3 spans 15 residues. CDR3 sequence (DNA): TGTGCCAGTAGTATTCGGGACAGGGGCACAGATACGCAGTATTTT. Its protein product is CASSIRDRGTDTQYF.

The chain has TRBV5-5 and TRBJ2-3; D is unresolved. Per the germline V gene, CDR1 is SGHKS and CDR2 is YYEKEE (reference sequence). This CDR3 comprises 17 residues. Trimming stripped 1 base from V and 0 bases from J, with 15 bases between. CDR3 sequence (DNA): TGTGCCAGCAGCTTGCAAGTCAAGTTAACTAGCACAGATACGCAGTATTTT. It translates to CASSLQVKLTSTDTQYF.

This clone was detected once. This rearrangement joins TRBV29-1 to TRBJ2-2; D gene ambiguous. CDR1 and CDR2 from the germline V gene are SQVTM and ANQGSEA. The CDR3 is made up of 14 amino acids. Trimming removed 4 bases from V and 3 bases from J, with 12 bases in between. The CDR3 protein is CSVVRESDTGELFF. The CDR3 nucleotides read TGCAGCGTTGTACGCGAGTCCGACACCGGGGAGCTGTTTTTT.

The genes are TRBV28 and TRBJ1-6; D perhaps matches TRBD1 (6 bases). V dropped 6 bases and J dropped 8 bases, with 11 bases sitting between them. Germline CDR1 reads MDHEN; CDR2 reads SYDVKM. The CDR3 length is 13 residues. Here the CDR3 reads CASRDRIDSPLHF. The CDR3 coding sequence is TGTGCCAGCAGGGACAGAATCGATTCACCCCTCCACTTT.

The V and J genes are TRBV7-2 and TRBJ2-2, with TRBD1 matching over 8 bases. Germline CDR1 and CDR2: SGHTA and FQGNSA. Trimming at V came to 5 bases and at J to 7 bases, leaving 3 bases not matched to a gene. The CDR3 length is 13 residues. The CDR3 sequence is CASSRTGNGELFF. In DNA form, the CDR3 reads TGTGCCAGCAGCCGGACAGGGAACGGGGAGCTGTTTTTT.

This clone appeared a few times. The rearrangement links TRBV10-3 to TRBJ2-1; D is unresolved. CDR1 ENHRY and CDR2 SYGVKD come from the germline V gene. The CDR3 runs 12 residues. Deletions cut 0 bases from V and 7 bases from J, with 4 bases between. The CDR3 is CAISESRNEQFF. The CDR3 region has the DNA TGTGCCATCAGTGAGTCGCGTAATGAGCAGTTCTTC.

The V call is TRBV3-1 (or the pseudogene TRBV3-2), the J call TRBJ2-3; 8 nucleotides match TRBD2. V lost 1 base to trimming and J lost 4 bases; unmatched junction nucleotides: 4. The CDR3 has 15 amino acids. Germline V gene lookup returns CDR1 LGHDT and CDR2 YNNKEL (reference sequence). The CDR3 sequence is CASSQAGGPADTQYF. Written as DNA, the CDR3 is TGTGCCAGCAGCCAAGCGGGAGGGCCCGCAGATACGCAGTATTTT.

The chain is built from TRBV6-6 and TRBJ1-4; D call uncertain. CDR3 length equals 13 residues. V lost 6 bases and J 8 bases, leaving 13 bases between the germline ends. CDR1 MNHNY and CDR2 SVGAGI come from the germline V gene (reference sequence). The CDR3 DNA is TGTGCCAGCAGCCGGCAGGAAGGCGAAAAACTGTTTTTT. This translates into CASSRQEGEKLFF.

This sequence joins TRBV21-1 and TRBJ2-2; the listed D gene, TRBD1, was not tested against the DNA. TRBV21-1 has pseudogene status. CDR3 length: 17 amino acids. The CDR3 DNA is TGTGCCAGCAGCCCAGCCCGGGACAGGGGGAGGGCCGGGGAGCTGTTTTTT. This gives the protein CASSPARDRGRAGELFF.

The chain links TRBV7-9 to TRBJ2-7; D is possibly TRBD2 (5 bases). The germline CDR1 and CDR2 sequences are SEHNR and FQNEAQ (reference sequence). The V gene lost 1 base and the J gene lost 3 bases, with 13 bases spanning the gap. The CDR3 totals 15 residues. The CDR3 DNA reads TGTGCCAGCAGCTTAGTGAGCGGAGCCTACTACGAGCAGTACTTC. Translating it yields CASSLVSGAYYEQYF.

The chain couples TRBV12-3 or TRBV12-4 to TRBJ1-1; D may be TRBD1 (6 bases). V lost 5 bases to trimming and J lost 7 bases, with 8 bases between them. The CDR3 length is 11 residues. Written as DNA, the CDR3 is TGTGCCAGCAGTGACAGGAGTGAAGCTTTCTTT. As protein: CASSDRSEAFF.

V is TRBV2 and J is TRBJ2-2; D ambiguous. Trimming pared 6 bases from V and 1 base from J, leaving 6 bases between. CDR1 is SNHLY, CDR2 FYNNEI, per germline. This CDR3 contains 13 residues. CDR3 in amino acids: CASSPGNTGELFF. DNA for the CDR3: TGTGCCAGCAGCCCAGGGAACACCGGGGAGCTGTTTTTT.

This chain joins TRBV10-2 and TRBJ1-3, with a weak D call TRBD1 (6 bases). CDR1 WSHSY and CDR2 SAAADI come from the germline V gene. V was clipped by 4 bases and J by 3 bases, with 7 bases between them. The length of the CDR3 is 13 residues. The CDR3 reads CASSAQGGNTIYF. The CDR3 nucleotides read TGCGCCAGCAGTGCACAGGGTGGAAACACCATATATTTT.

In this sample, this clone turned up once. The chain carries TRBV19 and TRBJ2-1; TRBD1 is a possible D gene (5 bases). CDR3 size: 16 residues. CDR1 is LNHDA, CDR2 SQIVND, per germline (reference sequence). Trimming took off 3 bases at V and 0 bases at J, with 12 bases between the two ends. The CDR3 here is CASSMRTGYSYNEQFF. CDR3 sequence (DNA): TGTGCCAGTAGTATGCGTACAGGATACTCCTACAATGAGCAGTTCTTC.

CDR3 protein: CASSVSGTGVNTEAFF. The CDR3 nucleotides read TGTGCCAGCAGCGTATCCGGGACAGGGGTGAACACTGAAGCTTTCTTT. This chain uses TRBV7-2 with TRBJ1-1; 10 nucleotides align to TRBD1. In germline, CDR1 is SGHTA, CDR2 FQGNSA. The CDR3 sequence is 16 residues long. V trimming: 5 bases; J trimming: 0 bases; junction bases outside the gene matches: 6.

This clone is categorized as medium-sized. The chain couples TRBV19 to TRBJ1-1; D possibly corresponds to TRBD1 (6 bases). The CDR3 has 15 residues. Germline V gene data show CDR1 as LNHDA and CDR2 as SQIVND (reference sequence). V was trimmed by 1 base and J by 3 bases, leaving 12 bases between them. CDR3 nucleotide sequence: TGTGCCAGTAGTATAGGACGGGGACACGACACTGAAGCTTTCTTT. Its translation is CASSIGRGHDTEAFF.

This rearrangement joins TRBV4-2 to TRBJ2-2, with 7 bases identical to TRBD2. Germline values: CDR1 LGHNA, CDR2 YNFKEQ. This CDR3 is 16 amino acids long. J lost 3 bases, V lost 4 bases, and 8 bases had no gene match. The CDR3 nucleotides are TGTGCCAGCAGCCCGCTAGGGCGGGAGTACACCGGGGAGCTGTTTTTT. Its protein product is CASSPLGREYTGELFF.

The count of this clone is one. The chain uses TRBV5-4 and TRBJ2-5; 12 nucleotides match TRBD1. After removal of 1 base from V and 4 bases from J, the junction contained 2 bases not matched to a gene. The CDR3 totals 15 residues. CDR1 is SGHNT and CDR2 is YYREEE in the germline V gene (reference sequence). In nucleotides, the CDR3 is TGTGCCAGCAGCTTGCGGGACAGGGGGCCAGAGACCCAGTACTTC. Protein product: CASSLRDRGPETQYF.

This chain connects TRBV11-2 to TRBJ2-1, with TRBD1 matching over 9 bases. The CDR3 consists of 16 residues. Germline loops: CDR1 SGHAT, CDR2 FQNNGV. Germline trimming cut 6 bases from V and 0 bases from J; bases unmatched to any gene: 6. The chain's CDR3 is CASRPGQGISYNEQFF. The DNA for the CDR3 is TGTGCCAGCAGGCCTGGACAGGGGATCTCCTACAATGAGCAGTTCTTC. The full variable domain, completed using reference TRBV11-2 and TRBJ2-1, is EAGVAQSPRYKIIEKRQSVAFWCNPISGHATLYWYQQILGQGPKLLIQFQNNGVVDDSQLPKDRFSAERLKGVDSTLKIQPAKLEDSAVYLCASRPGQGISYNEQFFGPGTRLTVL.

This clone has just a few counts. V and J are TRBV10-3 and TRBJ2-7, with TRBD1 matching over 7 bases. The ends lost 6 bases at V and 0 bases at J; junction bases unmatched: 8. Looked up from germline, CDR1 is ENHRY and CDR2 is SYGVKD. The CDR3 extends over 15 amino acids. The CDR3 sequence is CAISPRQGSSYEQYF. In nucleotides, the CDR3 is TGTGCCATCAGCCCCCGACAGGGTAGCTCCTACGAGCAGTACTTC.

The genes are TRBV2 and TRBJ2-7; D perhaps matches TRBD2 (7 bases). The CDR3 extends over 15 amino acids. V lost 6 bases and J 6 bases, leaving 21 bases between the germline ends. Per the germline V gene, CDR1 is SNHLY and CDR2 is FYNNEI. This CDR3 is CASRGVRGRAREQYF. The CDR3 region has the DNA TGTGCCAGCAGGGGTGTAAGGGGGAGGGCTCGCGAGCAGTACTTC. The variable domain in full, with the rest retrieved from reference TRBV2 and TRBJ2-7, is EPEVTQTPSHQVTQMGQEVILRCVPISNHLYFYWYRQILGQKVEFLVSFYNNEISEKSEIFDDQFSVERPDGSNFTLKIRSTKLEDSAMYFCASRGVRGRAREQYFGPGTRLTVT.